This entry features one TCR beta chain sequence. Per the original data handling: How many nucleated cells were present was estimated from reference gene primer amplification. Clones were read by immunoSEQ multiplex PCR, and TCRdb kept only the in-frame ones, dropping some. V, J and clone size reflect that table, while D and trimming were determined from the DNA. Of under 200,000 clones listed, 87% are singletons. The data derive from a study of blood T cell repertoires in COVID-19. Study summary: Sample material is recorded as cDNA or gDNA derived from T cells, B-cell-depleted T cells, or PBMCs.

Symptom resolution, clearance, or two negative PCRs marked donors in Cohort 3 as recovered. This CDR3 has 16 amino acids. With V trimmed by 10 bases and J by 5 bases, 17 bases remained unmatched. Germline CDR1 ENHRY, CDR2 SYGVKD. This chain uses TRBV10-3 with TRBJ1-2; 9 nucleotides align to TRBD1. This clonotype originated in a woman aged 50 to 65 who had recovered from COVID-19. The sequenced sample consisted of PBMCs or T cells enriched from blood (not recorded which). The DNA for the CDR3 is TGTGCCACCCCGAGGGGACAGGGCCCCCAGGGGTATGGCTACACCTTC. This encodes CATPRGQGPQGYGYTF.